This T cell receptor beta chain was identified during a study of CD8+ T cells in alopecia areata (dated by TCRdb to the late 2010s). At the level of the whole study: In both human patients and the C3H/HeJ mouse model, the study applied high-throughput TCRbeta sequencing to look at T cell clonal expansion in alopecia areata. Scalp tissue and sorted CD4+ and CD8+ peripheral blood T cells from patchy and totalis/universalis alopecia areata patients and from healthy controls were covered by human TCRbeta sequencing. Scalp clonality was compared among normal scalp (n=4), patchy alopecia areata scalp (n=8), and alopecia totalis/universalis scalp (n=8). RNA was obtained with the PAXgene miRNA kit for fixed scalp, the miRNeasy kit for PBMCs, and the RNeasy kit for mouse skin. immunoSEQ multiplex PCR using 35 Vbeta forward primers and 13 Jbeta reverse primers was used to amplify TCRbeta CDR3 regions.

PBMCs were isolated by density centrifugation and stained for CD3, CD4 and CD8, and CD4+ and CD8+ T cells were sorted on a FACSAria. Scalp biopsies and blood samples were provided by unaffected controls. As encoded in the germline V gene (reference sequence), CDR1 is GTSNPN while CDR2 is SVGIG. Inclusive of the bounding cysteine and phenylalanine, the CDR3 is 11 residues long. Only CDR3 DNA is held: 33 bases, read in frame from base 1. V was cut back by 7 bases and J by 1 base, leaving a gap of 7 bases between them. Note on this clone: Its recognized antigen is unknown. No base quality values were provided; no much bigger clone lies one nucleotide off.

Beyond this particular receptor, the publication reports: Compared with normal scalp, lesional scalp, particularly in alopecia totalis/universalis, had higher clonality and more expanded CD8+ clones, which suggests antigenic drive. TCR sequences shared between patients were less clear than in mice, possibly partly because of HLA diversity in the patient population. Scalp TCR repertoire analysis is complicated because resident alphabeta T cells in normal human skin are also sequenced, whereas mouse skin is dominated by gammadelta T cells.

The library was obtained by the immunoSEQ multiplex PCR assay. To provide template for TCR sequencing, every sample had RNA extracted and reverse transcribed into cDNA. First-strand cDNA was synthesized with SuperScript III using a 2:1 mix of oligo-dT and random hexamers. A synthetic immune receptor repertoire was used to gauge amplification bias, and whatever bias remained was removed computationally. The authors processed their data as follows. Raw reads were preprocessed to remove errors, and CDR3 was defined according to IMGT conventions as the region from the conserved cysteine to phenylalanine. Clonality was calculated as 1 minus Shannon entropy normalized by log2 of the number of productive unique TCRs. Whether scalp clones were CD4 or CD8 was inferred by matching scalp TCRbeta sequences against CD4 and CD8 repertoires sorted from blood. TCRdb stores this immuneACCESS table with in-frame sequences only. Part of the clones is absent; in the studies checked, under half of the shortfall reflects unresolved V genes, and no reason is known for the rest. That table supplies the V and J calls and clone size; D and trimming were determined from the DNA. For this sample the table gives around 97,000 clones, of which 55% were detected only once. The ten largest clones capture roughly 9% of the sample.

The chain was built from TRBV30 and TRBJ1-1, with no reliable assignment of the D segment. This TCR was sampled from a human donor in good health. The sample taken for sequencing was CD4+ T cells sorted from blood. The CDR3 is CAFTQNTEAFF. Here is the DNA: TGTGCCTTCACACAGAACACTGAAGCTTTCTTT.